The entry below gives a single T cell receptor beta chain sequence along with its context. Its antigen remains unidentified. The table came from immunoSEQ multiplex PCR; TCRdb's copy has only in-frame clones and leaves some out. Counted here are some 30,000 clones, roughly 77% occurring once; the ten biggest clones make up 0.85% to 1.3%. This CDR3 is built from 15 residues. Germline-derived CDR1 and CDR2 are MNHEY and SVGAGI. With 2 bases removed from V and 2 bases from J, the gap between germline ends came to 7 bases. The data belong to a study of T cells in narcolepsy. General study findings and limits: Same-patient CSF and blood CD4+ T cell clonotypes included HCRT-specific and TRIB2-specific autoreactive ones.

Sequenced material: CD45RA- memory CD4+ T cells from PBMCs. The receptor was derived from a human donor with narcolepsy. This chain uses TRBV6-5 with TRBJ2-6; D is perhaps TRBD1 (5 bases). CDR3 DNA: TGTGCCAGCAGTTACCTCAGGGCTGGGGCCAACGTCCTGACTTTC. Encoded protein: CASSYLRAGANVLTF.